These 14 T cell receptor beta chains share one sample of origin, sequenced in a study of T-cell reconstitution after alpha-beta-depleted transplantation in children. It was with unique molecular identifiers that the TCRbeta library was prepared. TCRdb fed the PCR reads into MiXCR, producing one record per CDR3 protein. The data hold roughly 300,000 distinct CDR3 sequences, with approximately 10% observed a single time. Sequenced here: peripheral blood, sampled 180 days after TCRalphabeta/CD19-depleted stem cell transplant. These receptors were collected from a male patient between 2 and 10 years old who had a stem cell transplant for chronic granulomatous disease, so the T cells may come from the graft donor.

At least ten counts were recorded for this clonotype. V gene TRBV5-5 combines with J gene TRBJ2-1, with 7 bases lining up with TRBD2. Germline CDR1 SGHKS, CDR2 YYEKEE (reference sequence). This CDR3 has 13 amino acids. V was clipped by 5 bases and J by 3 bases; unmatched bases: 2. CDR3 coding DNA: TGTGCCAGCAGAGCGGGACTCTACAATGAGCAGTTCTTC. It specifies CASRAGLYNEQFF.

In its sample, this clonotype was seen many times. The chain uses TRBV20-1 and TRBJ2-3, with 7 bases identical to TRBD2. The trim removed 3 bases at V and 5 bases at J, leaving 11 bases unmatched. Per the germline V gene, CDR1 is DFQATT and CDR2 is SNEGSKA (reference sequence). The CDR3 has 15 amino acids. In nucleotides, the CDR3 is TGCAGTGCTAGGGGTCCTTGGTCGGGAGGAGATACGCAGTATTTT. It codes for CSARGPWSGGDTQYF.

There are a few counts of this clonotype. CDR3 loop: CASSSTPGSDEQFF. The CDR3, as DNA: TGTGCCAGCAGCTCTACCCCAGGGTCGGATGAGCAGTTCTTC. The gene calls are TRBV5-4 and TRBJ2-1; possible D gene TRBD1, 5 bases. Germline V gene lookup returns CDR1 SGHNT and CDR2 YYREEE (reference sequence). V lost 3 bases and J lost 8, with 15 bases in between. CDR3 length equals 14 residues.

In its sample, this clonotype was seen many times. The chain carries TRBV28 and TRBJ2-3, with TRBD2 identical over 9 bases. The germline V gene encodes CDR1 MDHEN and CDR2 SYDVKM. V gave up 6 bases and J gave up 7 bases; unmatched junction bases: 8. This CDR3 is 14 amino acids long. The CDR3 DNA follows: TGTGCCAGCAGCTTAGCGGGAGTTATAAATACGCAGTATTTT. Its protein is CASSLAGVINTQYF.

With regard to this clonotype: This may be a read error: a much more frequent sequence differs by one nucleotide. The gene calls are TRBV6-2 or TRBV6-3 and TRBJ1-2; no clear D. This CDR3 has 13 residues. Germline loops: CDR1 MNHEY, CDR2 SVGEGT. Here the CDR3 DNA reads TGTGCCAGCAGTTACTCGAAAGGGATTGGCTACCCCTTC. Translating gives CASSYSKGIGYPF.

This clonotype was detected ten times or more. This chain connects TRBV4-3 to TRBJ1-2; the D gene is possibly TRBD1 (5 bases). V was clipped by 4 bases and J by 2 bases, with 11 bases between them. The CDR3 is made up of 14 amino acids. Germline V gene data show CDR1 as LGHNA and CDR2 as YSLEER. Written as DNA, the CDR3 is TGCGCCAGCAGCCCTGGGGCGCTGAACTATGGCTACACCTTC. It is translated as CASSPGALNYGYTF.

This clonotype was seen repeatedly, ten times or more. The V and J genes are TRBV6-5 and TRBJ2-3; unclear D gene. The CDR3 runs 15 residues. Germline V gene data show CDR1 as MNHEY and CDR2 as SVGAGI. V was pared by 2 bases and J by 1 base, with 10 bases between. The CDR3 sequence: CASSYGVAGTDTQYF. CDR3 coding DNA: TGTGCCAGCAGTTACGGGGTAGCAGGCACAGATACGCAGTATTTT.

This clonotype appeared many times. J is TRBJ2-3 and V is TRBV7-7, with 11 nucleotides matching TRBD2. Germline CDR1 SSHAT, CDR2 FNYEAQ (reference sequence). The CDR3 runs to 22 residues. Trimming at V came to 4 bases and at J to 2 bases, leaving 23 bases not matched to a gene. The CDR3 sequence: CASSSLSMGASGRNRNTDTQYF. CDR3 nucleotide sequence: TGTGCCAGCAGCTCCCTCTCAATGGGGGCTAGCGGGAGGAATAGGAACACAGATACGCAGTATTTT.

This clonotype was counted many times. This chain joins TRBV29-1 and TRBJ2-2, with a possible D match to TRBD2 (6 bases). Trimming took 4 bases from V and 0 from J, leaving 9 bases between them. This CDR3 has 14 amino acids. The germline V gene encodes CDR1 SQVTM and CDR2 ANQGSEA. CDR3 in amino acids: CSVVLAANTGELFF. In DNA form, the CDR3 reads TGCAGCGTTGTGTTAGCGGCGAACACCGGGGAGCTGTTTTTT.

Ten or more counts support this clonotype. The rearrangement uses TRBV5-1 and TRBJ2-5; 9 bases agree with TRBD1. J was trimmed by 5 bases and V by 1 base; bases with no gene match: 6. CDR1 is SGHRS, CDR2 YFSETQ, per germline. The CDR3 length is 15 residues. The CDR3 sequence: CASSLLTGGLETQYF. CDR3 nucleotides: TGCGCCAGCAGCTTGCTTACAGGGGGCCTGGAGACCCAGTACTTC. The entire variable domain, with the rest obtained from reference TRBV5-1 and TRBJ2-5, is as follows: KAGVTQTPRYLIKTRGQQVTLSCSPISGHRSVSWYQQTPGQGLQFLFEYFSETQRNKGNFPGRFSGRQFSNSRSEMNVSTLELGDSALYLCASSLLTGGLETQYFGPGTRLLVL.

This clonotype was recorded many times. The chain employs TRBV12-3 or TRBV12-4 and TRBJ1-2; 7 bases fit TRBD1. V trimming: 5 bases; J trimming: 8 bases; junction bases outside the gene matches: 8. This CDR3 region has 13 residues. CDR3 sequence (DNA): TGTGCCAGCAGTACAAACAGGGGATGGGGCTACACCTTC. It specifies CASSTNRGWGYTF.

About this clonotype itself: Just one base apart from a much larger clone, this may be a read error. The V gene is TRBV6-5, the J gene TRBJ2-2; D not resolved. The germline CDR1 and CDR2 sequences are MNHEY and SVGAGI. The CDR3 totals 13 residues. CDR3 coding DNA: TGTTCCAGCAGTTGGACGAACACCGGGGAGCTGTTTTTT. Translated, it gives CSSSWTNTGELFF.

This clonotype has a count of ten or more. This sequence joins TRBV28 and TRBJ2-3; 9 positions match TRBD1. Germline lookup yields CDR1 MDHEN and CDR2 SYDVKM. V shed 6 bases and J 4 bases; nucleotides not matched to a gene: 20. The CDR3 has 19 amino acids. The CDR3 spells CASSSKNHPGTGRPDTQYF. The CDR3 DNA follows: TGTGCCAGCAGCTCCAAAAATCATCCCGGGACAGGGAGGCCAGATACGCAGTATTTT.

This clonotype was found many times. The rearrangement uses TRBV28 and TRBJ1-5; 7 positions agree with TRBD1. V shed 2 bases and J 7 bases; nucleotides not matched to a gene: 8. There are 15 residues in the CDR3. CDR1 MDHEN and CDR2 SYDVKM come from the germline V gene. In DNA form, the CDR3 reads TGTGCCAGCAGTTTAGCAGACAGGGTGCGCCAGCCCCAGCATTTT. Residues: CASSLADRVRQPQHF. The full variable domain, its missing parts supplied by reference TRBV28 and TRBJ1-5, is DVKVTQSSRYLVKRTGEKVFLECVQDMDHENMFWYRQDPGLGLRLIYFSYDVKMKEKGDIPEGYSVSREKKERFSLILESASTNQTSMYLCASSLADRVRQPQHFGDGTRLSIL.